The 5 T cell receptor beta chains given below trace back to one sample, sequenced in a study of regulatory T cells in long-lasting Graves disease (dated by TCRdb to the early 2020s). The sample's time point label, in plain terms: newly diagnosed GD, antithyroid drugs for less than 3 months. For both TCR sequencing and RNA sequencing, RNA was extracted from PBMCs using TRIzol. The library was obtained by multiplex PCR. The sequencing machine was an Illumina HiSeq 4000. TCR beta libraries were built with iRepertoire HTBI primers and Arm-PCR amplification of CDR3 regions. The raw public reads went through TCRdb reprocessing: fastp at Q25, MiXCR clone calling, in-frame beta chains kept. Identical CDR3 protein sequences are pooled into one entry, listed with their most common genes and DNA. This sample lists roughly 220,000 distinct CDR3 sequences; 18% were detected once. 22% of the sample lies in the top ten.

The source was peripheral blood mononuclear cells (PBMCs), collected at new diagnosis, from a patient treated with antithyroid drugs. The receptors were gathered from a female donor with Graves disease.

J is TRBJ1-1 and V is TRBV7-2; D is unresolved. Trimming cost V 2 bases and J 3 bases, with 10 bases left between them. The CDR3 is 14 residues long. The germline gives CDR1 SGHTA, CDR2 FQGNSA. CDR3 nucleotide sequence: TGTGCCAGCAGCTTAACGGGCCGTTACACTGAAGCTTTCTTT. It specifies CASSLTGRYTEAFF.

This clonotype showed up many times. The V call is TRBV20-1, the J call TRBJ1-2; no reliable D call. The length of the CDR3 is 13 residues. V was trimmed by 0 bases and J by 3 bases, leaving 8 bases between them. Germline CDR1 is DFQATT and CDR2 is SNEGSKA (reference sequence). The CDR3 sequence: CSARDWQDYGYTF. CDR3 nucleotides: TGCAGTGCTAGAGATTGGCAGGACTATGGCTACACCTTC.

This clonotype occurred many times. CDR3 protein: CSAREIAGHRNTEAFF. The CDR3 coding sequence is TGCAGTGCTAGAGAGATTGCGGGACACCGGAACACTGAAGCTTTCTTT. The chain links TRBV20-1 to TRBJ1-1; D may be TRBD1 (6 bases). CDR3 length equals 16 residues. Germline CDR1 is DFQATT and CDR2 is SNEGSKA (reference sequence). Between the trimmed V and J ends, which lost 0 bases and 1 base, there was a span of 15 bases.

This clonotype was seen repeatedly, ten times or more. The J gene is TRBJ2-1, the V gene TRBV7-3; 12 positions match TRBD2. The CDR3 sequence is 15 residues long. CDR1 is SGHTA, CDR2 FQGTGA, per germline. Trimming took 1 base from V and 15 from J; bases not matched to a gene: 10. The CDR3 DNA follows: TGTGCCAGCAGCTTAAACCCGCTAACTAGCGGGAGGTGGTTCTTC. This codes for CASSLNPLTSGRWFF.

The rearrangement uses TRBV9 and TRBJ2-2; 7 nucleotides line up with TRBD1. CDR3 length equals 15 residues. CDR1 is SGDLS and CDR2 is YYNGEE in the germline V gene. The junction had 10 bases not matched to a gene; V was cut back by 4 bases and J by 7 bases. The CDR3 region is CASSLGQWGRGELFF. Written as DNA, the CDR3 is TGTGCCAGCAGCTTGGGACAGTGGGGGCGCGGGGAGCTGTTTTTT.